The 27 T cell receptor beta chains below come from one sample, sequenced in a study of beta chain features in type 1 diabetes. The entirety of the isolated RNA underwent reverse transcription, so expressed TCRB transcripts were sequenced. Data came from immunoSEQ multiplex PCR; TCRdb stores just in-frame clones and leaves some out. The sample includes 620,000 or so clones, around 15% of them seen just once. Sequenced sample: naive CD4+ T cells from blood. Receptors originate from a man aged 18 to 30 in good health.

The sample holds a few counts of this clone. Other DNA sequences in the sample encode the same CDR3. The gene calls are TRBV5-1 and TRBJ2-7, with TRBD1 matching over 7 bases. Germline V gene lookup returns CDR1 SGHRS and CDR2 YFSETQ. The J segment lost 2 bases and the V segment lost 2 bases, leaving 1 base of the junction unmatched. This CDR3 spans 13 amino acids. CDR3 nucleotide sequence: TGCGCCAGCAGCTTAACAGGGGCCTACGAGCAGTACTTC. As protein: CASSLTGAYEQYF.

This clone was found a few times. This rearrangement joins TRBV5-1 to TRBJ1-1, with D possibly matching TRBD1 (5 bases). Germline CDR1 reads SGHRS; CDR2 reads YFSETQ. The CDR3 contains 15 residues. The V end was cut by 5 bases, the J end by 0 bases, with 14 bases between. The CDR3 is CASRTIGTVNTEAFF. For the CDR3, the DNA is TGCGCCAGCAGAACTATCGGGACGGTGAACACTGAAGCTTTCTTT.

The chain recombines TRBV28 with TRBJ1-3; weak D call: TRBD1 (5 bases). This CDR3 region has 16 residues. V lost 2 bases, J lost 2 bases, and 13 bases lay in between. CDR1 is MDHEN and CDR2 is SYDVKM in the germline V gene. CDR3 sequence reads: CASSLRAGVTGNTIYF. The CDR3 nucleotides read TGTGCCAGCAGTTTACGGGCGGGGGTAACTGGAAACACCATATATTTT.

The chain uses TRBV5-4 and TRBJ2-3; TRBD2 agrees at 7 bases. The CDR3 sequence is 15 residues long. Germline V gives CDR1 SGHNT, CDR2 YYREEE (reference sequence). With 4 bases clipped from V and 2 bases from J, the junction kept 7 bases outside the gene matches. In nucleotides, the CDR3 is TGTGCCAGCAGCCTCTCGGGGGGATCCACAGATACGCAGTATTTT. This sequence encodes CASSLSGGSTDTQYF.

This clone was detected a few times. CDR3 sequence reads: CAIQGTGQTYEQYF. The CDR3 DNA sequence: TGTGCCATCCAAGGTACGGGACAGACCTACGAGCAGTACTTC. This chain connects TRBV6-1 to TRBJ2-7; the match to TRBD1 covers 7 bases. This CDR3 contains 14 residues. Germline V gene lookup returns CDR1 MNHNS and CDR2 SASEGT. V shed 10 bases and J 2 bases; nucleotides not matched to a gene: 11.

This clone occurred many times. The chain is built from TRBV7-9 and TRBJ2-3, with D perhaps TRBD2 (5 bases). Germline loops: CDR1 SEHNR, CDR2 FQNEAQ (reference sequence). The CDR3 runs to 15 residues. The V gene lost 6 bases and the J gene lost 1 base, with 14 bases spanning the gap. As DNA, the CDR3 is TGTGCCAGCAGGCGAGGACTTTCCGGCACAGATACGCAGTATTTT. It translates to CASRRGLSGTDTQYF.

V is TRBV29-1 and J is TRBJ2-7, with 11 bases lining up with TRBD1. This CDR3 is 13 amino acids long. V lost 1 base to trimming and J lost 6 bases; unmatched junction nucleotides: 2. The germline gives CDR1 SQVTM, CDR2 ANQGSEA. This CDR3 is CSVEVGQGGEQYF. The CDR3 region has the DNA TGCAGCGTTGAAGTGGGACAGGGGGGCGAGCAGTACTTC.

V and J are TRBV27 and TRBJ2-6, with D possibly matching TRBD1 (6 bases). CDR3 size: 17 residues. Germline loops: CDR1 MNHEY, CDR2 SMNVEV (reference sequence). Trimming took off 3 bases at V and 0 bases at J, with 12 bases between the two ends. CDR3 sequence reads: CASSLGQRISGANVLTF. DNA for the CDR3: TGTGCCAGCAGTTTGGGACAACGAATCTCTGGGGCCAACGTCCTGACTTTC.

This clone was seen a handful of times. This chain uses TRBV7-2 with TRBJ1-2, with a possible D match to TRBD1 (6 bases). The germline V gene encodes CDR1 SGHTA and CDR2 FQGNSA. The V end was cut by 4 bases, the J end by 4 bases, with 13 bases between. The CDR3 contains 14 residues. The CDR3 region is CASSSRQVPYGYTF. Written as DNA, the CDR3 is TGTGCCAGCAGCTCCCGACAGGTTCCCTATGGCTACACCTTC.

This clone was observed a few times. This chain joins TRBV2 and TRBJ2-2, with D possibly TRBD1 on 5 matching bases. Deletions cut 6 bases from V and 6 bases from J, with 8 bases between. This CDR3 region has 12 residues. Germline CDR1 and CDR2: SNHLY and FYNNEI. The DNA for the CDR3 is TGTGCCAGCAGACAGGCACCCGGGGAGCTGTTTTTT. Its protein product is CASRQAPGELFF.

The chain recombines TRBV2 with TRBJ2-7; the D is unclear. Trimming shortened V by 8 bases and J by 2 bases, and 10 bases separated the two germline ends. The CDR3 is made up of 12 amino acids. Looked up from germline, CDR1 is SNHLY and CDR2 is FYNNEI. In nucleotides, the CDR3 is TGTGCCAGCGGTGGACCCACCTACGAGCAGTACTTC. This translates into CASGGPTYEQYF. Using reference TRBV2 and TRBJ2-7 for the parts outside the CDR3, the full variable domain is EPEVTQTPSHQVTQMGQEVILRCVPISNHLYFYWYRQILGQKVEFLVSFYNNEISEKSEIFDDQFSVERPDGSNFTLKIRSTKLEDSAMYFCASGGPTYEQYFGPGTRLTVT.

This clone was seen only a few times. The chain has TRBV4-3 and TRBJ1-5, with D unresolved. This CDR3 region has 13 residues. Trimming cost V 0 bases and J 5 bases, with 5 bases left between them. CDR1 is LGHNA, CDR2 YSLEER, per germline. This chain's CDR3 is CASSQEVYQPQHF. The CDR3 bases are TGCGCCAGCAGCCAAGAAGTATATCAGCCCCAGCATTTT.

The rearrangement links TRBV7-2 to TRBJ1-2, with 7 bases fitting TRBD1. The CDR3 extends over 16 amino acids. Germline CDR1 SGHTA, CDR2 FQGNSA. J was trimmed by 5 bases and V by 3 bases; bases with no gene match: 12. Here the CDR3 DNA reads TGTGCCAGCAGCTTGGTAGCCAGGGGGATAGGTTATGGCTACACCTTC. As protein: CASSLVARGIGYGYTF. Full variable domain (remainder filled in from reference TRBV7-2 and TRBJ1-2): GAGVSQSPSNKVTEKGKDVELRCDPISGHTALYWYRQSLGQGLEFLIYFQGNSAPDKSGLPSDRFSAERTGGSVSTLTIQRTQQEDSAVYLCASSLVARGIGYGYTFGSGTRLTVV.

In this sample, this clone turned up once. CDR3 sequence: CASSSTGLTEAFF. The CDR3 DNA sequence: TGTGCCAGCAGCTCGACAGGGCTTACTGAAGCTTTCTTT. This sequence joins TRBV7-8 and TRBJ1-1; 7 bases map to TRBD1. Looked up from germline, CDR1 is SGHVS and CDR2 is FQNEAQ. This CDR3 has 13 residues. Germline trimming cut 4 bases from V and 5 bases from J; bases unmatched to any gene: 4.

Remarks on this clone: This same CDR3 is encoded by further DNA sequences in the sample. V is TRBV5-4 and J is TRBJ2-7, with D unresolved. CDR1 is SGHNT and CDR2 is YYREEE in the germline V gene (reference sequence). The germline V and J ends were trimmed by 0 bases and 0 bases, with 4 bases remaining between them. CDR3 length: 13 amino acids. CDR3 in amino acids: CASSLDRSYEQYF. The CDR3 DNA reads as TGTGCCAGCAGCTTGGACCGCTCCTACGAGCAGTACTTC.

V usage is TRBV4-1 and J usage is TRBJ2-3; D possibly uses TRBD1 or TRBD2 (5 bases each). CDR1 and CDR2 from the germline V gene are MGHRA and YSYEKL. Trimming cost V 2 bases and J 7 bases, with 19 bases left between them. The CDR3 covers 16 residues. The CDR3 sequence: CASSQPTGTDYHTQYF. The CDR3 DNA follows: TGCGCCAGCAGCCAACCGACCGGGACCGACTACCATACGCAGTATTTT.

This clone turned up a few times. This rearrangement joins TRBV2 to TRBJ2-3, with D unclear. This CDR3 is built from 12 residues. Germline lookup yields CDR1 SNHLY and CDR2 FYNNEI. V was trimmed by 8 bases and J by 4 bases, leaving 10 bases between them. This chain's CDR3 is CASVNNADTQYF. In nucleotides, the CDR3 is TGTGCCAGCGTTAATAACGCAGATACGCAGTATTTT. The full variable domain, completed using reference TRBV2 and TRBJ2-3, is EPEVTQTPSHQVTQMGQEVILRCVPISNHLYFYWYRQILGQKVEFLVSFYNNEISEKSEIFDDQFSVERPDGSNFTLKIRSTKLEDSAMYFCASVNNADTQYFGPGTRLTVL.

The chain joins TRBV5-1 to TRBJ2-3, with 11 bases identical to TRBD2. The CDR3 runs to 17 residues. Trimming at V came to 3 bases and at J to 5 bases, leaving 11 bases not matched to a gene. The V gene's germline CDR1 is SGHRS and CDR2 YFSETQ. In DNA, the CDR3 is TGCGCCAGCAGCTCCGGGACTAGCGGCCTCTTGGAAGATACGCAGTATTTT. Its protein is CASSSGTSGLLEDTQYF.

The chain joins TRBV11-2 to TRBJ2-7; D remains ambiguous. The CDR3 runs to 11 residues. Germline V gene sequence: CDR1 SGHAT, CDR2 FQNNGV. V lost 5 bases, J lost 6 bases, and 8 bases lay in between. The CDR3 here is CASSAGPEQYF. CDR3 DNA: TGTGCCAGCAGCGCAGGACCCGAGCAGTACTTC.

This chain connects TRBV5-1 to TRBJ2-7; possible D gene TRBD1, 5 bases. Germline CDR1 and CDR2: SGHRS and YFSETQ. The CDR3 runs 14 residues. The ends were cut back, 7 bases at V and 1 base at J, with 15 bases in the middle. The CDR3, as DNA: TGCGCCAGCGGCCTTGAGACAGATTCCTACGAGCAGTACTTC. Translated, it gives CASGLETDSYEQYF.

This clone came up a few times. The chain joins TRBV7-3 to TRBJ2-7, with TRBD2 matching over 8 bases. V shed 2 bases and J 2 bases; nucleotides not matched to a gene: 11. CDR1 and CDR2 (germline): SGHTA, FQGTGA. The CDR3 totals 17 residues. The CDR3 DNA follows: TGTGCCAGCAGCTTAGAGGCTAGCGGGTCTGGCCCCTACGAGCAGTACTTC. Translation gives CASSLEASGSGPYEQYF.

The chain joins TRBV18 to TRBJ1-1, with 7 bases aligning to TRBD1. Per the germline V gene, CDR1 is KGHSH and CDR2 is LQKENI. The CDR3 has 15 amino acids. Losses at the gene ends were 4 bases for V and 5 bases for J; bases not matched to a gene: 10. The CDR3 spells CASSLTTGVGTEAFF. In DNA form, the CDR3 reads TGTGCCAGCTCACTGACCACAGGGGTTGGGACTGAAGCTTTCTTT.

The chain employs TRBV7-9 and TRBJ2-5; 11 bases are a match to TRBD2. Trimming removed 1 base from V and 7 bases from J; junction bases left unmatched: 2. CDR1 is SEHNR, CDR2 FQNEAQ, per germline (reference sequence). This CDR3 has 14 residues. The CDR3 region has the DNA TGTGCCAGCAGCTTAGTTGGGACTAGCGGGACCCAGTACTTC. This translates into CASSLVGTSGTQYF. The entire variable domain, with the rest obtained from reference TRBV7-9 and TRBJ2-5, is as follows: DTGVSQNPRHKITKRGQNVTFRCDPISEHNRLYWYRQTLGQGPEFLTYFQNEAQLEKSRLLSDRFSAERPKGSFSTLEIQRTEQGDSAMYLCASSLVGTSGTQYFGPGTRLLVL.

This clone was found a few times. The chain recombines TRBV9 with TRBJ1-1, with D possibly TRBD1 on 5 matching bases. Germline V lookup: CDR1 SGDLS, CDR2 YYNGEE. V gave up 0 bases and J gave up 5 bases, with 11 bases separating them. There are 14 residues in the CDR3. The CDR3 reads CASSVAGTGTEAFF. CDR3 DNA sequence: TGTGCCAGCAGCGTAGCCGGGACGGGGACTGAAGCTTTCTTT.

The V gene is TRBV19, the J gene TRBJ2-6; D possibly corresponds to TRBD2 (6 bases). Germline V lookup: CDR1 LNHDA, CDR2 SQIVND (reference sequence). The length of the CDR3 is 14 residues. V lost 6 bases to trimming and J lost 2 bases, with 8 bases between them. CDR3 coding DNA: TGTGCCAGTAGAAGGAGGGCTGGGGCCAACGTCCTGACTTTC. It codes for CASRRRAGANVLTF.

The chain recombines TRBV30 with TRBJ2-7, with TRBD1 identical over 7 bases. V dropped 4 bases and J dropped 2; count of bases not matched to a gene: 5. CDR1 is GTSNPN and CDR2 is SVGIG in the germline V gene (reference sequence). The CDR3 is 13 amino acids. For the CDR3, the DNA is TGTGCCTGGACCGGGACAGTTCCCTACGAGCAGTACTTC. This codes for CAWTGTVPYEQYF.

CDR3 DNA sequence: TGTGCCAGCAGCAAACCCGACGAGGAGGCCAACGTCCTGACTTTC. It specifies CASSKPDEEANVLTF. This sequence joins TRBV21-1 and TRBJ2-6; no check of the table's D call, TRBD2, against the DNA was made. TRBV21-1 represents a pseudogene. The CDR3 is 15 residues long.